This TCR beta chain came from a study of OX40 agonist ivuxolimab in advanced cancers. Study outcomes and limitations: Still undetermined is the antigen specificity of the expanded peripheral T cells.

The CDR3 is 15 amino acids. V lost 3 bases to trimming and J lost 7 bases, with 18 bases between them. In germline, CDR1 is LNHDA, CDR2 SQIVND (reference sequence). Here immunoSEQ multiplex PCR was the method, and the copy in TCRdb shows in-frame clones only, minus some. The repertoire holds over 50,000 clones, approximately 90% seen once, with approximately 23% in the top ten. As to this clone: Its matching antigen is unknown.

Sequenced material: CD4+ or CD8+ T cells sorted from blood, taken in a trial of the OX40 agonist ivuxolimab. The chain carries TRBV19 and TRBJ1-2; a possible D gene is TRBD1 (6 bases). The receptor was derived from an adult with an advanced solid tumor such as melanoma, head and neck, liver or kidney cancer. The CDR3 DNA reads as TGTGCCAGTAGTATGTGGGAACAGGGCCGGCCTGGCTACACCTTC. Its protein is CASSMWEQGRPGYTF.